This T cell receptor (beta chain) originates from a study of T cells in localized non-small cell lung cancer. Findings and limits, study-wide: The study sequenced only one region of the tumor. As a result, intratumor heterogeneity could not be excluded and remains possible.

The CDR3 is made up of 15 amino acids. Germline CDR1 is SGHAT and CDR2 is FQNNGV. Between the trimmed V and J ends, which lost 5 bases and 4 bases, there was a span of 17 bases. Sequenced by immunoSEQ multiplex PCR; TCRdb stores in-frame clones only, minus some. This table has approximately 80,000 clones, 65% to 85% appearing once. A remark on this clone: Its matching antigen is unknown.

This TCR was recovered from a female donor aged 60 or older with stage I lung adenocarcinoma. The sequencing used peripheral blood, collected before any cancer treatment. J is TRBJ1-2 and V is TRBV11-2; TRBD1 is a possible D gene (5 bases). The CDR3 sequence: CASSGLRGRTYGYTF. The CDR3 bases are TGTGCCAGCAGCGGTTTAAGGGGTCGCACCTATGGCTACACCTTC.